This T cell receptor beta chain was sequenced during a study of T cells after yellow fever vaccination. Making TCR cDNA involved 5'RACE template switching, which added UMIs and a universal primer site. From the 5' RACE reads, TCRdb called clonotypes with MiXCR, one entry per CDR3 protein. The sample holds 150,000 to 200,000 distinct CDR3 sequences, 6.2% seen once. This clonotype was counted at least ten times. The sample was CD4+ T cells sorted from PBMCs, taken on the day of the first yellow fever vaccination. The source is a man younger than 35 who received the YFV17D yellow fever vaccine.

CDR3 region: CASSADLYPRYSPLHF. In DNA, the CDR3 is TGTGCCAGCAGCGCCGACTTGTATCCTAGATATTCACCCCTCCACTTT. The chain couples TRBV7-2 to TRBJ1-6; D not resolved. Deletions cut 5 bases from V and 8 bases from J, with 19 bases between. The CDR3 length is 16 residues. The germline V gene has CDR1 SGHTA and CDR2 FQGNSA.